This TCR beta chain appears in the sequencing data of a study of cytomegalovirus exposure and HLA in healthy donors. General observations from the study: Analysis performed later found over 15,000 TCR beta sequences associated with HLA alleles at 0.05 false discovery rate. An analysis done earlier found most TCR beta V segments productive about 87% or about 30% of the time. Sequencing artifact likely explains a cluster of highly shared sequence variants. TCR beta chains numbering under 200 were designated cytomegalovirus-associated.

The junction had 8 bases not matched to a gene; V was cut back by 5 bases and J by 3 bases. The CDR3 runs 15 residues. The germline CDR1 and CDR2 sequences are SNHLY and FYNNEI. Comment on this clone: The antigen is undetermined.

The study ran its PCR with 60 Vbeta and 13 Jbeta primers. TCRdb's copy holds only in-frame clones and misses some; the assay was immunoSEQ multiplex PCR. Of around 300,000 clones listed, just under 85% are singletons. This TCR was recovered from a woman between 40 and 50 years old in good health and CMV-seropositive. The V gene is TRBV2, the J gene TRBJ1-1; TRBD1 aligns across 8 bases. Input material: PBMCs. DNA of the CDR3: TGTGCCAGCAGTCTCCGGCAGGGGGCGGACACTGAAGCTTTCTTT. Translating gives CASSLRQGADTEAFF.